A selection of T cell receptor beta chains follows, all from one sample in a study of a mutant IDH1 vaccine in newly diagnosed glioma. Assay: immunoSEQ multiplex PCR; the TCRdb copy retains only in-frame clones and omits some. The table records about 98,000 clones, about 90% of them present only once. The source was PBMCs, collected from a glioma patient treated with radiotherapy, temozolomide or both. Receptors were obtained from a woman aged 45-65 years with glioma. The CDR3 runs from the conserved cysteine through the conserved F or W. The D gene is left open where the match is weak. Not every row has a clone size; where given, it reads once, few, many or a size class.

clone size	J gene	V gene	D gene	CDR3 DNA	CDR3 protein
-	TRBJ2-3	TRBV4-1	-	TGCGCCAGCAGCCAAGGGTCTTACGGGGCAGATACGCAGTATTTT	CASSQGSYGADTQYF
-	TRBJ1-5	TRBV7-9	-	TGTGCCAGCAGCCCCCCGACAGCCACTGGTTGGCCCCAGCATTTT	CASSPPTATGWPQHF
-	TRBJ2-1	TRBV7-2	TRBD2	TGTGCCAGCAGCTCCCGACTAGCGGGAGCAAGGAATGAGCAGTTCTTC	CASSSRLAGARNEQFF
-	TRBJ2-1	TRBV5-1	-	TGCGCCAGCAGCTTGGTAGGGGGGAATGAGCAGTTCTTC	CASSLVGGNEQFF
few	TRBJ1-1	TRBV7-2	TRBD1	TGTGCCAGCAGCTTAGGAGGGGGCAGCACTGAAGCTTTCTTT	CASSLGGGSTEAFF
once	TRBJ2-2	TRBV28	-	TGTGCCAGCAACTCCCTTCGGAACACCGGGGAGCTGTTTTTT	CASNSLRNTGELFF
-	TRBJ1-5	TRBV19	-	TGTGCCAGTAGTACTTCTCAGGGGACCAGCTTAGCGAATCAGCCCCAGCATTTT	CASSTSQGTSLANQPQHF
-	TRBJ2-3	TRBV30	TRBD2	TGTGCCTGGAGTTCAATCCCGGGACTAGCGGGAGTAGTAACAGATACGCAGTATTTT	CAWSSIPGLAGVVTDTQYF
-	TRBJ2-3	TRBV29-1	-	TGCAGCGTTGAGGCTAGCGTGACAGATACGCAGTATTTT	CSVEASVTDTQYF
-	TRBJ2-1	TRBV5-4	TRBD2	TGTGCCAGCAGCCAGGGACTAGCGGGAGCCTACAATGAGCAGTTCTTC	CASSQGLAGAYNEQFF
-	TRBJ2-3	TRBV5-4	-	TGTGCCAGCAGCTCAGGACAGCTGGGGAAAGATACGCAGTATTTT	CASSSGQLGKDTQYF
-	TRBJ2-7	TRBV27	-	TGTGCCAGCAGTTCCTACGGACAGACGGCAGACGAGCAGTACTTC	CASSSYGQTADEQYF
once	TRBJ2-6	TRBV5-4	-	TGTGCCAGCAGCCCTTTCCAACCACTTTCGGGGGCCAACGTCCTGACTTTC	CASSPFQPLSGANVLTF
once	TRBJ2-7	TRBV5-6	TRBD1	TGTGCCAGCAGCCCTGGGACAGGGGGCTTCGAGCAGTACTTC	CASSPGTGGFEQYF
-	TRBJ2-1	TRBV7-9	-	TGTGCCAGCAGCTTAGTATTCGCTGAGCAGTTCTTC	CASSLVFAEQFF
-	TRBJ1-2	TRBV15	-	TGTGCCACCAGCGAATCCCCGACCAGAGCTAACTATGGCTACACCTTC	CATSESPTRANYGYTF